The next 4 T cell receptor beta chains were all read from a single sample in a study of cytomegalovirus exposure and HLA in healthy donors. The PCR contained 60 Vbeta and 13 Jbeta primers. Method: immunoSEQ multiplex PCR; TCRdb's copy keeps in-frame clones and lacks some. Here the sample spans 280,000 or so clones, 70% to 90% being singletons. The sequenced material came from PBMCs. Receptors were obtained from a woman aged 18 to 35 in good health and CMV-seronegative.

In this sample, this clone turned up a few times. The J gene is TRBJ2-7, the V gene TRBV29-1; 8 nucleotides align to TRBD1. V lost 5 bases and J lost 5; bases outside the gene matches: 8. Germline lookup yields CDR1 SQVTM and CDR2 ANQGSEA. This CDR3 comprises 13 residues. The CDR3: CSVWSRTGNEQYF. Here the CDR3 DNA reads TGCAGCGTTTGGTCGAGGACAGGGAACGAGCAGTACTTC.

Written as DNA, the CDR3 is TGTGCCAGCAGCCCCCCTACAGCGGGGAGATACAATGAGCAGTTCTTC. This sequence encodes CASSPPTAGRYNEQFF. The V and J genes are TRBV9 and TRBJ2-1; 7 positions match TRBD2. The CDR3 spans 16 residues. V was clipped by 4 bases and J by 4 bases; unmatched bases: 11. Germline V gene lookup returns CDR1 SGDLS and CDR2 YYNGEE.

The chain carries TRBV5-1 and TRBJ1-5; D gene uncertain. Germline assignment: CDR1 SGHRS and CDR2 YFSETQ. V was clipped by 4 bases and J by 6 bases, with 17 bases between them. CDR3 length equals 15 residues. As DNA, the CDR3 is TGCGCCAGCAGCCCCGACGGAGGCGTTGGTCAGCCCCAGCATTTT. Encoded protein: CASSPDGGVGQPQHF.

This clone was detected only once. V is TRBV7-8 and J is TRBJ1-1, with TRBD1 matching 7 bases. The CDR3 is 15 residues long. Germline-derived CDR1 and CDR2 are SGHVS and FQNEAQ. The ends lost 2 bases at V and 9 bases at J; junction bases unmatched: 12. Written as DNA, the CDR3 is TGTGCCAGCAGCTTAATCTCCTCCGGGACAGCTAAAGCTTTCTTT. It yields the protein CASSLISSGTAKAFF.